This T cell receptor (beta chain) was captured by sequencing in a study of cytomegalovirus exposure and HLA in healthy donors. Study-level information: Within an early data release were about 85 million unique TCRs drawn from HLA-typed donors.

Study results and limitations: When the data were analyzed later, several of the most significant clusters appeared to be linked to common viral pathogens. Certain sequence variants were highly shared and formed a cluster, and this cluster was likely a sequencing artifact.

It was with 60 Vbeta and 13 Jbeta primers that the PCR ran. Assay: immunoSEQ multiplex PCR; the TCRdb copy retains only in-frame clones and omits some. Of 120,000 to 150,000 clones listed, under 80% are singletons. Points on this clone: Its antigen is not identified.

V shed 6 bases and J 4 bases; nucleotides not matched to a gene: 8. CDR3 length: 15 residues. Germline V gene lookup returns CDR1 MNHNS and CDR2 SASEGT. This TCR was sampled from a woman between 50 and 59 years old in good health and CMV-seropositive. V usage is TRBV6-1 and J usage is TRBJ1-3; 8 bases fit TRBD1. Source material: PBMCs. In nucleotides, the CDR3 is TGTGCCAGCAGGGTGGCGACAGGGGCAGGAAACACCATATATTTT. As protein: CASRVATGAGNTIYF.